This TCR beta chain appears in the sequencing data of a study of blood T cell repertoires in COVID-19. Study overall: COVID-19 samples from acute and convalescent phases originated in the United States, Italy and Spain. PBMCs, B-cell-depleted T cells, or T cells were the source of the cDNA or gDNA that made up the material.

Germline loops: CDR1 LNHDA, CDR2 SQIVND (reference sequence). V lost 4 bases and J lost 13, with 19 bases in between. The CDR3 loop spans 13 amino acids. Per the original methods: From reference gene primer amplification, estimates of nucleated cell counts were derived. TCRdb keeps only in-frame clones here, not all; method: immunoSEQ multiplex PCR. V and J calls and clone size are copied from that table; D and trimming were computed from the DNA. The sample contains roughly 700,000 clones, approximately 90% of which appear only once. The chain recombines TRBV19 with TRBJ1-2; tentative D call: TRBD1 (5 bases). This clonotype was sampled from a woman aged 18-29 years with acute or convalescent COVID-19. The sequencing input was peripheral blood. CDR3 in amino acids: CASSRGQGVVGTF. For the CDR3, the DNA is TGTGCCAGTAGTAGAGGACAAGGAGTTGTCGGCACCTTC.